This record concerns one T cell receptor (beta chain) sequence. Its matching antigen is unknown. The entry originates in a study of identical twins. Study-level points and caveats: Models predicted too little out-of-frame TCR alpha sharing in monozygotic twins. Analyses of zero insertions could, in part, be confounded by invariant MAIT and iNKT cells.

cDNA molecules carried unique molecular identifiers, and template switching added a universal primer site. From the 5' RACE reads, TCRdb called clonotypes with MiXCR, one entry per CDR3 protein. The sample shows hundreds of thousands of distinct CDR3 sequences, 24% of them seen only once. The V end was cut by 2 bases, the J end by 1 base, with 10 bases between. Per germline, CDR1 ENHRY and CDR2 SYGVKD. The CDR3 is made up of 15 amino acids. The sample was also linked to a second study, of T cells expressing NK-cell markers. From that second work: In several donors, dominant clonotypes made up about 25-65% of CD3+CD56-NKG2C+ cells.

V gene TRBV10-3 combines with J gene TRBJ2-3, with D maybe TRBD2 (6 bases). The TCR sequence derives from a woman between 18 and 29 years old in good health. The sequenced sample consisted of CD4+ T cells sorted from blood. CDR3 nucleotide sequence: TGTGCCATCAGTGAGCGGGGGTCCGGCACAGATACGCAGTATTTT. Amino acid sequence: CAISERGSGTDTQYF.